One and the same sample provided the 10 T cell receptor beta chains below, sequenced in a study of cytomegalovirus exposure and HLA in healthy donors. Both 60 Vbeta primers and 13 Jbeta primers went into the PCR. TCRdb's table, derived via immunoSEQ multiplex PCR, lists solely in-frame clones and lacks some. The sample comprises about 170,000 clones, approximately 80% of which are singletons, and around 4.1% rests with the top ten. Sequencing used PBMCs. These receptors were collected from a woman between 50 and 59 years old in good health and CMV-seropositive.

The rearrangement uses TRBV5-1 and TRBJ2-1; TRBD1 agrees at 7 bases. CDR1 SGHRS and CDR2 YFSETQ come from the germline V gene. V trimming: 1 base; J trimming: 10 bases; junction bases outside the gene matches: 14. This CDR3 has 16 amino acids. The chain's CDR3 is CASSLRARDSPGEQFF. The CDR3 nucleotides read TGCGCCAGCAGCTTGCGTGCGAGGGACAGCCCAGGGGAGCAGTTCTTC.

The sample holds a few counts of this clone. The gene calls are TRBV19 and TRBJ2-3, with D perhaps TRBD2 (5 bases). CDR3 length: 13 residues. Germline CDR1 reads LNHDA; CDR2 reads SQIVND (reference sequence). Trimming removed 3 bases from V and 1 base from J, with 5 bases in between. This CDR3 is CASSIGGTDTQYF. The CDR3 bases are TGTGCCAGTAGTATCGGGGGCACAGATACGCAGTATTTT.

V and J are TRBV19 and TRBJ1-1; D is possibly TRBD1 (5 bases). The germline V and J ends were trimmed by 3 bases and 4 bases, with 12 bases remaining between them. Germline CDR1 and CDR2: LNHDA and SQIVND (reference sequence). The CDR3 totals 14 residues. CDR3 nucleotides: TGTGCCAGTAGTATGGGGGGGTTAGCCACTGAAGCTTTCTTT. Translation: CASSMGGLATEAFF.

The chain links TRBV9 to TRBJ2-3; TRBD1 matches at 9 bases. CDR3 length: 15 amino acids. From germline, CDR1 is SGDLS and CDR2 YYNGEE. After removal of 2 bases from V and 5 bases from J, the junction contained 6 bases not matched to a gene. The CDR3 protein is CASSVTGGAGDTQYF. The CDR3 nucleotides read TGTGCCAGCAGCGTCACAGGGGGCGCGGGAGATACGCAGTATTTT.

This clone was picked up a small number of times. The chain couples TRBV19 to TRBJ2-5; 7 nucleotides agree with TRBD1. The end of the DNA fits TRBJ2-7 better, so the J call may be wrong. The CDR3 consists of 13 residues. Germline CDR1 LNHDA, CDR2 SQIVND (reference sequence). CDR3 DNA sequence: TGTGCCACTCCGGGACAGAACTCCTACGAGCAGTACTTC. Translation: CATPGQNSYEQYF.

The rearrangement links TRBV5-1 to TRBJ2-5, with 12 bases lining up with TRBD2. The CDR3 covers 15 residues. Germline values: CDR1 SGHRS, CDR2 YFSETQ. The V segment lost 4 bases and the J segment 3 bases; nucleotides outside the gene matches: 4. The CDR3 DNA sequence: TGCGCCAGCAGCAAAAGACTAGCGGGGGAAGAGACCCAGTACTTC. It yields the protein CASSKRLAGEETQYF.

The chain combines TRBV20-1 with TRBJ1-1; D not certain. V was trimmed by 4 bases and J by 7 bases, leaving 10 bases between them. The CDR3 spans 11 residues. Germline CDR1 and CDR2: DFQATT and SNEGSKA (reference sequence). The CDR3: CSAIVRNEAFF. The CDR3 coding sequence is TGCAGTGCTATAGTCCGTAATGAAGCTTTCTTT.

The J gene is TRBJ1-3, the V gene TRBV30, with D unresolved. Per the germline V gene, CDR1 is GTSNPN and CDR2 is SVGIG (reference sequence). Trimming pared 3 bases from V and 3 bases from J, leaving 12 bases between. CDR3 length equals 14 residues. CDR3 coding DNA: TGTGCCTGGAGCCCCCGGGGTGGTGGAAACACCATATATTTT. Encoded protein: CAWSPRGGGNTIYF.

CDR3 sequence reads: CASSSPIQGFNEKLFF. The DNA for the CDR3 is TGTGCCAGCAGCTCACCCATACAGGGCTTTAATGAAAAACTGTTTTTT. The chain uses TRBV7-2 and TRBJ1-4, with a possible D match to TRBD1 (6 bases). The CDR3 runs to 16 residues. The ends were cut back, 4 bases at V and 4 bases at J, with 16 bases in the middle. The germline V gene encodes CDR1 SGHTA and CDR2 FQGNSA.

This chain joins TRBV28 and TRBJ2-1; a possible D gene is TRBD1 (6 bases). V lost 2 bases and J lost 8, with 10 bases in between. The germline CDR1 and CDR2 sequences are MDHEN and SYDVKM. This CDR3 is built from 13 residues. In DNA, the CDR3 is TGTGCCAGCAGTTTAGGGACAAGGCATGAGCAGTTCTTC. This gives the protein CASSLGTRHEQFF.